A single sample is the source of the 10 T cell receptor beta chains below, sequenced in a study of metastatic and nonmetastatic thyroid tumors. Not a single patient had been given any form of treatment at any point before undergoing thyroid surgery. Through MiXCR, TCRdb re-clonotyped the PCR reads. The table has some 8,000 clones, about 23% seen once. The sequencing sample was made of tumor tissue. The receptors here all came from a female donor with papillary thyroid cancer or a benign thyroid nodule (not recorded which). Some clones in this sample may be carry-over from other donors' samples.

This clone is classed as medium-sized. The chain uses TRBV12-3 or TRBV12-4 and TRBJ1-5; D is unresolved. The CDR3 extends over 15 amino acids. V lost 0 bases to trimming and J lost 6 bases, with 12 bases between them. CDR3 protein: CASSLAALGLQPQHF. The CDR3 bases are TGTGCCAGCAGTTTAGCGGCTCTCGGGCTTCAGCCCCAGCATTTT.

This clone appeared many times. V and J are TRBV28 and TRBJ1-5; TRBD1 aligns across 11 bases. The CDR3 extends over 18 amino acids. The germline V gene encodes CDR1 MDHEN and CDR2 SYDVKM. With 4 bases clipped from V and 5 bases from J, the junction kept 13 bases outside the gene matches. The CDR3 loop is CASSYPFGQGAFDQPQHF. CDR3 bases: TGTGCCAGCAGTTATCCCTTTGGACAGGGGGCCTTTGATCAGCCCCAGCATTTT.

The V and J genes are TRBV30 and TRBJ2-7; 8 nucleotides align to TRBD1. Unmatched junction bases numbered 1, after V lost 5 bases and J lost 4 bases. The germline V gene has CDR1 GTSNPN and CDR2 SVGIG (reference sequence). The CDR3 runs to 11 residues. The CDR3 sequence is CAWDRGYEQYF. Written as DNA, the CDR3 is TGTGCCTGGGACAGGGGTTACGAGCAGTACTTC.

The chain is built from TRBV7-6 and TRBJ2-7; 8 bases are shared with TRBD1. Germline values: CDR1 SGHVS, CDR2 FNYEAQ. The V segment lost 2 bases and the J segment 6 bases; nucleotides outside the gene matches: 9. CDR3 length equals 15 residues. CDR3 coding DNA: TGTGCCAGCAGCTTAACCGGGACAGGCCCCCTCGAGCAGTACTTC. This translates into CASSLTGTGPLEQYF.

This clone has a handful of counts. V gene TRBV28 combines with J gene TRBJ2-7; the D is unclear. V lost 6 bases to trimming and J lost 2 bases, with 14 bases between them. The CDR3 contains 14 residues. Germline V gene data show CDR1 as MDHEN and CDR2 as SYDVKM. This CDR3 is CASSPGGHTYEQYF. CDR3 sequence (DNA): TGTGCCAGCAGCCCTGGTGGCCACACCTACGAGCAGTACTTC. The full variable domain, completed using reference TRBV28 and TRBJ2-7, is DVKVTQSSRYLVKRTGEKVFLECVQDMDHENMFWYRQDPGLGLRLIYFSYDVKMKEKGDIPEGYSVSREKKERFSLILESASTNQTSMYLCASSPGGHTYEQYFGPGTRLTVT.

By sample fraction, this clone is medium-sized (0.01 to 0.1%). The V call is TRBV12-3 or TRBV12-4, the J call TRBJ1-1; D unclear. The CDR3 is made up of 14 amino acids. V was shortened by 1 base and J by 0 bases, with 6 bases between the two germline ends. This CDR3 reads CASSLDDVNTEAFF. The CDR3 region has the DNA TGTGCCAGCAGTTTAGATGACGTGAACACTGAAGCTTTCTTT.

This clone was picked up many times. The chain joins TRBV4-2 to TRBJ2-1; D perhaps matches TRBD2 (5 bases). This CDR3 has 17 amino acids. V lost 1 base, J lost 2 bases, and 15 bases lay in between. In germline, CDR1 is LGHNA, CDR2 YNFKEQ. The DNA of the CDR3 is TGTGCCAGCAGCCAAGGGTTCCAGCGGAGTACCTACAATGAGCAGTTCTTC. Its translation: CASSQGFQRSTYNEQFF.

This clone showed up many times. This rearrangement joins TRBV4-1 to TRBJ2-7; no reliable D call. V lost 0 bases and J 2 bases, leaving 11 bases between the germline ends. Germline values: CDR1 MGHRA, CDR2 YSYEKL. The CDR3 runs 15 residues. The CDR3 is CASSQDPQPTYEQYF. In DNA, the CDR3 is TGCGCCAGCAGCCAAGACCCCCAGCCAACCTACGAGCAGTACTTC.

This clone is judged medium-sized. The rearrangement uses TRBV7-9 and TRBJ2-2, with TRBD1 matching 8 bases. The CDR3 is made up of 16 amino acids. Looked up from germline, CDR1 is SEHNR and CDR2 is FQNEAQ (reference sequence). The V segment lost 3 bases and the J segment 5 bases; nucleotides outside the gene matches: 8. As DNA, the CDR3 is TGTGCCAGCAGCTTTCCAGGGGGCGAAGAAACCGGGGAGCTGTTTTTT. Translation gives CASSFPGGEETGELFF.

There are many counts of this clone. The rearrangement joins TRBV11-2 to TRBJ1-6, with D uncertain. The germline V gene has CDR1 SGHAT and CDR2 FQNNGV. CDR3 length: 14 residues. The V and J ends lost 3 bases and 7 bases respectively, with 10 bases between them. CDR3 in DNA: TGTGCCAGCAGCTTCGCACCGGCGAATTCACCCCTCCACTTT. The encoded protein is CASSFAPANSPLHF.